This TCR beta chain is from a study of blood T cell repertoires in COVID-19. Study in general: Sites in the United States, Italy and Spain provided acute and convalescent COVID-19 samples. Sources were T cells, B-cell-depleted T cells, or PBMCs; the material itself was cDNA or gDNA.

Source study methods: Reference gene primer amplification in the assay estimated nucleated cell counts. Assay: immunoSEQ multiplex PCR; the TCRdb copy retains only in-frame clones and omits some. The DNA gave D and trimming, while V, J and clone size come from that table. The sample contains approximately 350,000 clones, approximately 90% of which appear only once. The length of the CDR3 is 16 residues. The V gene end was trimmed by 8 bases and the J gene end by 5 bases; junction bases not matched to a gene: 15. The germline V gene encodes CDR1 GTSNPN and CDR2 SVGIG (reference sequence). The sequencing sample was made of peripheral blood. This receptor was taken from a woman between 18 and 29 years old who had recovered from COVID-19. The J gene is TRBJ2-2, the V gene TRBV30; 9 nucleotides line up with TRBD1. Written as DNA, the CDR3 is TGTGCCGGCGGGGACAGGGAATTCTGGGGGACCGGGGAGCTGTTTTTT. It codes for CAGGDREFWGTGELFF.